The 29 T cell receptor beta chains in this list originate from one sample, sequenced in a study of blood T cell repertoires in COVID-19. TCRdb keeps only in-frame clones here, not all; method: immunoSEQ multiplex PCR. This sample has over 200,000 clones, with 80% found just once. Sequenced sample: peripheral blood. Receptor source: a human donor in a cohort sampled during active COVID-19.

This chain connects TRBV19 to TRBJ2-7; 9 nucleotides align to TRBD2. Germline CDR1 is LNHDA and CDR2 is SQIVND (reference sequence). With V trimmed by 1 base and J by 5 bases, 9 bases remained unmatched. CDR3 length: 16 amino acids. DNA of the CDR3: TGTGCCAGTAGTATAGTTAATAGCGGGAGATTCGACGAGCAGTACTTC. Protein sequence: CASSIVNSGRFDEQYF.

This clone appeared a few times. This chain joins TRBV7-3 and TRBJ2-2; 10 bases align to TRBD2. V lost 4 bases, J lost 4 bases, and 3 bases stayed unmatched. The CDR3 contains 15 residues. The V gene's germline CDR1 is SGHTA and CDR2 FQGTGA. In nucleotides, the CDR3 is TGTGCCAGCAGCTCTAGCGGGAGAACCACCGGGGAGCTGTTTTTT. Translated: CASSSSGRTTGELFF.

This clone was observed a few times. CDR3 sequence: CASWRDWAVYEQYF. CDR3 nucleotide sequence: TGTGCCAGCTGGCGGGACTGGGCGGTCTACGAGCAGTACTTC. V usage is TRBV27 and J usage is TRBJ2-7, with TRBD2 as a possible D gene (6 bases). V was pared by 8 bases and J by 3 bases, with 17 bases between. Germline V gene lookup returns CDR1 MNHEY and CDR2 SMNVEV (reference sequence). There are 14 residues in the CDR3.

The chain joins TRBV27 to TRBJ2-1; TRBD1 might be the D (5 bases). The CDR3 has 15 residues. The ends were cut back, 5 bases at V and 2 bases at J, with 13 bases in the middle. Germline V lookup: CDR1 MNHEY, CDR2 SMNVEV (reference sequence). CDR3 nucleotides: TGTGCCAGCAGTCCAGGGCTAGGGGCCTACAATGAGCAGTTCTTC. This gives the protein CASSPGLGAYNEQFF.

The chain is built from TRBV9 and TRBJ2-7; TRBD2 might be the D (5 bases). V lost 0 bases, J lost 4 bases, and 11 bases lay in between. Germline lookup yields CDR1 SGDLS and CDR2 YYNGEE. The CDR3 has 14 residues. The CDR3 is CASSVGLRGYEQYF. The CDR3, as DNA: TGTGCCAGCAGCGTAGGGCTCCGGGGTTACGAGCAGTACTTC.

The chain combines TRBV19 with TRBJ1-2; D might be TRBD1 (6 bases). The CDR3 sequence is 16 residues long. CDR1 LNHDA and CDR2 SQIVND come from the germline V gene (reference sequence). V lost 3 bases and J lost 0, with 14 bases in between. The CDR3 region is CASSIPGGQSNYGYTF. The CDR3 DNA is TGTGCCAGTAGTATTCCAGGCGGACAGTCTAACTATGGCTACACCTTC.

The chain has TRBV3-1 (or the pseudogene TRBV3-2) and TRBJ2-1, with D possibly being TRBD2 (5 bases). CDR1 is LGHDT, CDR2 YNNKEL, per germline (reference sequence). The CDR3 runs to 14 residues. V was trimmed by 1 base and J by 7 bases, leaving 11 bases between them. CDR3 region: CASSQGAGFNEQFF. In DNA form, the CDR3 reads TGTGCCAGCAGCCAAGGTGCGGGTTTTAATGAGCAGTTCTTC.

This clone was detected many times. This chain joins TRBV6-5 and TRBJ2-7; D not certain. V lost 5 bases and J 2 bases, leaving 10 bases between the germline ends. Germline assignment: CDR1 MNHEY and CDR2 SVGAGI. The CDR3 consists of 13 residues. CDR3 nucleotide sequence: TGTGCCAGCAGTCCTGACGCGGCCTACGAGCAGTACTTC. Translating it yields CASSPDAAYEQYF.

This clone was recorded once. The chain combines TRBV27 with TRBJ2-5, with 10 positions matching TRBD2. CDR3 length equals 15 residues. V gave up 3 bases and J gave up 6 bases; unmatched junction bases: 7. Germline loops: CDR1 MNHEY, CDR2 SMNVEV (reference sequence). For the CDR3, the DNA is TGTGCCAGCAGTTTCGGGCTAGCGGGAGCACAGACCCAGTACTTC. It translates to CASSFGLAGAQTQYF.

The V gene is TRBV29-1, the J gene TRBJ1-5; 8 nucleotides match TRBD1. Germline values: CDR1 SQVTM, CDR2 ANQGSEA. There are 13 residues in the CDR3. V trimming: 6 bases; J trimming: 1 base; junction bases outside the gene matches: 2. CDR3 sequence: CSVGDRSNQPQHF. The CDR3 DNA is TGCAGCGTAGGGGACAGGAGCAATCAGCCCCAGCATTTT. Looking up the rest from reference TRBV29-1 and TRBJ1-5 gives the full variable domain: SAVISQKPSRDICQRGTSLTIQCQVDSQVTMMFWYRQQPGQSLTLIATANQGSEATYESGFVIDKFPISRPNLTFSTLTVSNMSPEDSSIYLCSVGDRSNQPQHFGDGTRLSIL.

This chain connects TRBV10-3 to TRBJ1-2, with a possible D match to TRBD1 (6 bases). Germline V CDR1 and CDR2: ENHRY, SYGVKD. The ends were cut back, 2 bases at V and 6 bases at J, with 13 bases in the middle. This CDR3 has 14 amino acids. The chain's CDR3 is CAISENREGNGYTF. The CDR3 region has the DNA TGTGCCATCAGTGAGAACAGGGAGGGAAATGGCTACACCTTC.

The V call is TRBV5-8, the J call TRBJ2-7; 8 positions match TRBD1. From germline, CDR1 is SGHTS and CDR2 YDEGEE. The length of the CDR3 is 13 residues. The V and J ends lost 6 bases and 6 bases, in that order; junction bases with no gene match: 8. In DNA form, the CDR3 reads TGTGCCAGCACCCGGACAGGGTCGGGCGAGCAGTACTTC. Translated: CASTRTGSGEQYF.

The CDR3 bases are TGTGCCAGCACCGGACAGGTACCTGGCTACACCTTC. It specifies CASTGQVPGYTF. The chain carries TRBV7-9 and TRBJ1-2; 7 bases agree with TRBD1. J was trimmed by 7 bases and V by 7 bases; bases with no gene match: 6. The CDR3 runs to 12 residues. Germline CDR1 reads SEHNR; CDR2 reads FQNEAQ (reference sequence).

The chain uses TRBV6-2 or TRBV6-3 and TRBJ1-5, with D hard to call. V was trimmed by 6 bases and J by 7 bases, leaving 19 bases between them. The CDR3 loop spans 15 amino acids. CDR1 and CDR2 from the germline V gene are MNHEY and SVGEGT. The CDR3 sequence is CASSWTGDVGQPQHF. Written as DNA, the CDR3 is TGTGCCAGCAGCTGGACTGGAGACGTGGGCCAGCCCCAGCATTTT.

The rearrangement links TRBV29-1 to TRBJ2-7; 8 bases fit TRBD2. V shed 0 bases, J shed 1 base, and the junction held 5 bases outside the gene matches. The germline CDR1 and CDR2 sequences are SQVTM and ANQGSEA. The CDR3 consists of 15 residues. The CDR3 bases are TGCAGCGTTGAAGACGGGGGGGAGGGATCCTACGAGCAGTACTTC. It is translated as CSVEDGGEGSYEQYF.

The chain uses TRBV28 and TRBJ1-2; TRBD1 aligns across 8 bases. There are 14 residues in the CDR3. Losses at the gene ends were 5 bases for V and 8 bases for J; bases not matched to a gene: 10. Germline values: CDR1 MDHEN, CDR2 SYDVKM. The CDR3 is CASSRYLQGGGYTF. Written as DNA, the CDR3 is TGTGCCAGCAGTAGGTACTTACAGGGGGGGGGCTACACCTTC.

This clone has only one observation. This chain uses TRBV12-3 or TRBV12-4 with TRBJ2-1; unclear D gene. V was clipped by 4 bases and J by 8 bases, with 6 bases between them. The CDR3 is 11 residues long. The CDR3 nucleotides read TGTGCCAGCAGTTCCTTAGATGAGCAGTTCTTC. Translated, it gives CASSSLDEQFF.

The rearrangement links TRBV2 to TRBJ1-1, with 9 bases identical to TRBD1. Losses at the gene ends were 7 bases for V and 4 bases for J; bases not matched to a gene: 4. The CDR3 has 13 amino acids. Looked up from germline, CDR1 is SNHLY and CDR2 is FYNNEI. In DNA form, the CDR3 reads TGTGCCAGCACCGACAGGGGGGCCACTGAAGCTTTCTTT. The encoded protein is CASTDRGATEAFF.

The chain joins TRBV7-9 to TRBJ2-7, with D possibly being TRBD1 (5 bases). V dropped 3 bases and J dropped 3 bases, with 12 bases sitting between them. This CDR3 has 14 residues. Germline loops: CDR1 SEHNR, CDR2 FQNEAQ (reference sequence). The CDR3, as DNA: TGTGCCAGCAGCTTTCCCAGGGAAAGCTACGAGCAGTACTTC. This gives the protein CASSFPRESYEQYF.

The J gene is TRBJ2-7, the V gene TRBV5-6; 9 bases are shared with TRBD1. CDR1 is SGHDT, CDR2 YYEEEE, per germline. This CDR3 contains 14 residues. V shed 4 bases and J 1 base; nucleotides not matched to a gene: 3. The DNA of the CDR3 is TGTGCCAGCAGCCCGGGACAGGGTTCCTACGAGCAGTACTTC. It encodes CASSPGQGSYEQYF.

This clone was observed a handful of times. The chain joins TRBV18 to TRBJ1-5; D unresolved. Trimming pared 3 bases from V and 4 bases from J, leaving 7 bases between. The germline CDR1 and CDR2 sequences are KGHSH and LQKENI. There are 13 residues in the CDR3. CDR3 region: CASSPAANQPQHF. The DNA of the CDR3 is TGTGCCAGCTCACCGGCGGCAAATCAGCCCCAGCATTTT.

This clone has just a few counts. The genes are TRBV6-2 or TRBV6-3 and TRBJ2-7; D gene ambiguous. The CDR3 has 15 residues. V lost 6 bases, J lost 1 base, and 16 bases lay in between. CDR1 is MNHEY and CDR2 is SVGEGT in the germline V gene. CDR3 DNA sequence: TGTGCCAGCAGGCCTTGGGTGAAGCGTTCCTACGAGCAGTACTTC. It is translated as CASRPWVKRSYEQYF.

V gene TRBV5-1 combines with J gene TRBJ1-2; D perhaps matches TRBD1 (6 bases). The CDR3 is 16 residues long. Germline CDR1 reads SGHRS; CDR2 reads YFSETQ. V lost 4 bases and J 5 bases, leaving 21 bases between the germline ends. The CDR3 sequence: CASSVGGAVTEYGYTF. CDR3 nucleotides: TGCGCCAGCAGCGTAGGGGGAGCCGTGACGGAGTATGGCTACACCTTC.

This clone appeared a single time. This chain joins TRBV3-1 (or the pseudogene TRBV3-2) and TRBJ1-2, with D unresolved. With 2 bases removed from V and 1 base from J, the gap between germline ends came to 5 bases. Germline V gives CDR1 LGHDT, CDR2 YNNKEL (reference sequence). This CDR3 region has 13 residues. CDR3 sequence: CASSQQVNYGYTF. In DNA, the CDR3 is TGTGCCAGCAGCCAACAGGTTAACTATGGCTACACCTTC.

The CDR3 here is CASSLVGSDRAGEQYF. Written as DNA, the CDR3 is TGTGCCAGCAGCTTAGTAGGGTCGGACAGGGCCGGCGAGCAGTACTTC. The genes are TRBV11-1 and TRBJ2-7, with 8 bases fitting TRBD1. The CDR3 has 16 amino acids. The germline CDR1 and CDR2 sequences are SGHAT and FQDESV (reference sequence). J gave up 6 bases and V 1 base, and 11 bases lay outside the gene matches.

The genes are TRBV2 and TRBJ1-2; TRBD1 matches 9 bases. CDR1 is SNHLY, CDR2 FYNNEI, per germline. The CDR3 has 14 residues. V lost 7 bases to trimming and J lost 7 bases; unmatched junction nucleotides: 10. CDR3 loop: CASTATGGRVGYTF. The CDR3 DNA is TGTGCCAGCACCGCGACAGGGGGAAGGGTTGGCTACACCTTC.

The V and J genes are TRBV10-3 and TRBJ2-1, with no clear D. CDR1 and CDR2 from the germline V gene are ENHRY and SYGVKD. The CDR3 is 16 amino acids. The V end lost 4 bases, the J end lost 2 bases, and 15 bases lay between the germline ends. CDR3 in DNA: TGTGCCATCAGTGGGTTGATGACATCGCCCTACAATGAGCAGTTCTTC. Amino acids: CAISGLMTSPYNEQFF.

CDR3 in amino acids: CASSLTGTRTYEQYF. The CDR3 DNA reads TGCGCCAGCAGCTTGACCGGGACTAGGACCTACGAGCAGTACTTC. The chain joins TRBV5-1 to TRBJ2-7; 8 nucleotides align to TRBD2. This CDR3 contains 15 residues. After removal of 1 base from V and 2 bases from J, the junction contained 5 bases not matched to a gene. CDR1 and CDR2 from the germline V gene are SGHRS and YFSETQ.

About this clone itself: At one boundary the junction diverges from the germline segment, which might be a read error. This rearrangement joins TRBV10-3 to TRBJ2-7, with D uncertain. This CDR3 region has 11 residues. Germline CDR1 and CDR2: ENHRY and SYGVKD. CDR3 sequence (DNA): TGTGCCGTCAGCGTGCGCTACGAGCAGTACTTC. Its translation is CAVSVRYEQYF.